This T cell receptor beta chain was identified in a study of identical twins. Only healthy Caucasians were enrolled as donors. TCRdb ran MiXCR on the 5' RACE reads and lists one entry per CDR3 protein. The data contain roughly 220,000 distinct CDR3 sequences, around 6.5% of them seen just once; the ten biggest clones take up about 15%. In regard to this clonotype: Its cognate antigen is unknown.

Broader study findings: Among monozygotic twins, out-of-frame TCR alpha sharing exceeded what models predicted. Instead of following the same donors, the conclusions were based on cross-sectional statistical analysis.

The V and J ends lost 7 bases and 8 bases, in that order; junction bases with no gene match: 13. This CDR3 has 14 amino acids. A further study also used this sample, focusing on T cells expressing NK-cell markers. That work contributes: Sorting was restricted to alpha-beta TCR T cells by an anti-gamma-delta TCR antibody in several experiments.

Source material: CD8+ T cells sorted from blood. The rearrangement joins TRBV12-3 or TRBV12-4 to TRBJ1-2; 7 positions match TRBD1. The sequence was collected from a young woman in good health. CDR3 sequence: CASISLQGGWGYTF. The CDR3 DNA is TGTGCCAGCATCTCGCTCCAGGGGGGTTGGGGCTACACCTTC.